The 2 T cell receptor beta chains in this list originate from one sample, sequenced in a study of OX40 agonist ivuxolimab in advanced cancers. The data were produced by immunoSEQ multiplex PCR, yet TCRdb's version contains in-frame clones alone and is incomplete. The table lists roughly 18,000 clones, around 87% of them singletons. The sample in question was CD4+ or CD8+ T cells sorted from blood, obtained in a trial of the OX40 agonist ivuxolimab. Source of these receptors: an adult with an advanced solid tumor such as melanoma, head and neck, liver or kidney cancer.

This chain connects TRBV7-9 to TRBJ2-3; 14 bases are a match to TRBD2. This CDR3 has 17 residues. Germline loops: CDR1 SEHNR, CDR2 FQNEAQ (reference sequence). J lost 3 bases, V lost 2 bases, and 4 bases had no gene match. In DNA, the CDR3 is TGTGCCAGCAGCTTAATCGGGACTAGCGGGAGAACAGATACGCAGTATTTT. It yields the protein CASSLIGTSGRTDTQYF.

This chain joins TRBV11-2 and TRBJ2-1; possible D gene TRBD2, 5 bases. CDR1 is SGHAT, CDR2 FQNNGV, per germline. This CDR3 spans 13 amino acids. The V end was cut by 5 bases, the J end by 7 bases, with 12 bases between. Written as DNA, the CDR3 is TGTGCCAGCAGCCCTGGACTGGGGAATGAGCAGTTCTTC. Protein sequence: CASSPGLGNEQFF.